The T cell receptor beta chain described here comes from a study of blood T cell repertoires in COVID-19. Study context: The analysed material was cDNA or gDNA that came from T cells, B-cell-depleted T cells, or PBMCs.

TCRdb keeps only in-frame clones here, not all; method: immunoSEQ multiplex PCR. The sample consists of a few hundred thousand clones, about 90% of them appearing once. The CDR3 has 19 residues. The germline V gene has CDR1 MGHRA and CDR2 YSYEKL. V dropped 0 bases and J dropped 6; count of bases not matched to a gene: 15. Participants came from 20 to 25 US areas, aged roughly 18 to 100 years. This TCR was sampled from a man between 25 and 39 years old who had been exposed to COVID-19. This chain uses TRBV4-1 with TRBJ2-7; 12 nucleotides line up with TRBD2. Sequenced sample: PBMCs or T cells enriched from blood (not recorded which). CDR3 nucleotide sequence: TGCGCCAGCAGCCAAGATCGACCTAGCGGGGGGGTTCTAGGGCGCGAGCAGTACTTC. It encodes CASSQDRPSGGVLGREQYF.